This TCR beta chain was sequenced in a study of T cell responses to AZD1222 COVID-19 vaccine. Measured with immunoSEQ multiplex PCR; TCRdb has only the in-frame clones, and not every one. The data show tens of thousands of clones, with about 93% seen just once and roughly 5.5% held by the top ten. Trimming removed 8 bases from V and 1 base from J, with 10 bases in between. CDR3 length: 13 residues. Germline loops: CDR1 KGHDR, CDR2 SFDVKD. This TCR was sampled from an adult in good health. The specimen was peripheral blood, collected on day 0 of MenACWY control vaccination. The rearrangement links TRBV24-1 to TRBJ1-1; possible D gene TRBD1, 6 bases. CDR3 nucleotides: TGTGCCACCATGGGGGACAAGAACACTGAAGCTTTCTTT. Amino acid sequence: CATMGDKNTEAFF.